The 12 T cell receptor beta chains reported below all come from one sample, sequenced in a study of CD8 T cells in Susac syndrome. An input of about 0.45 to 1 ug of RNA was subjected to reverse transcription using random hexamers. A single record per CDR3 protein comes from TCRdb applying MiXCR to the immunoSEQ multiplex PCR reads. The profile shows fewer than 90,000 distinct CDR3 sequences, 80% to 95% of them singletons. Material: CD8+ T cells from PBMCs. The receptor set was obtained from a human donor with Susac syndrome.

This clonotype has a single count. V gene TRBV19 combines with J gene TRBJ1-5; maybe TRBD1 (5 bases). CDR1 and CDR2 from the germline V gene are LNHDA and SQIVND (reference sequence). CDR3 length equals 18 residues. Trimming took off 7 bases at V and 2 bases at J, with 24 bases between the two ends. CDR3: CASTHIGGGRQGNQPQHF. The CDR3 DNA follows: TGTGCCAGTACCCACATCGGGGGGGGTCGCCAAGGCAATCAGCCCCAGCATTTT. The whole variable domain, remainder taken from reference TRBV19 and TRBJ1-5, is DGGITQSPKYLFRKEGQNVTLSCEQNLNHDAMYWYRQDPGQGLRLIYYSQIVNDFQKGDIAEGYSVSREKKESFPLTVTSAQKNPTAFYLCASTHIGGGRQGNQPQHFGDGTRLSIL.

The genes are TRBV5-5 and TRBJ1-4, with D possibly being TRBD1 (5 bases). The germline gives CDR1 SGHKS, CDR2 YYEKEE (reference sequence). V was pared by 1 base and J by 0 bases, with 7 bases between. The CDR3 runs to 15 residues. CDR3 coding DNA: TGTGCCAGCAGCTTGCTGACAGCAACTAATGAAAAACTGTTTTTT. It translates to CASSLLTATNEKLFF.

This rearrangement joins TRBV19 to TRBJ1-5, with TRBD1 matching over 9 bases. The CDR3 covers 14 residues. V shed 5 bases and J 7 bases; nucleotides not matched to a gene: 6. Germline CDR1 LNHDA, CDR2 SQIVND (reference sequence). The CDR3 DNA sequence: TGTGCCAGTAGTGTCGGGACAGGGAACCAGCCCCAGCATTTT. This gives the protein CASSVGTGNQPQHF.

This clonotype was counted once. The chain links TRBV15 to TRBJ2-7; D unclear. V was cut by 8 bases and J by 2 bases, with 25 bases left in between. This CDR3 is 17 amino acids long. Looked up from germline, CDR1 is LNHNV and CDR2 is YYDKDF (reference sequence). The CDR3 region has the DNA TGTGCCACCGGTCGGGCCTCCTTCGCCTCCGGGCCCTACGAGCAGTACTTC. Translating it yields CATGRASFASGPYEQYF.

This CDR3 reads CSAGTRGPYEQYF. CDR3 bases: TGCAGTGCAGGAACTAGGGGACCCTACGAGCAGTACTTC. The genes are TRBV20-1 and TRBJ2-7; D may match TRBD1 or TRBD2 (5 bases each). From germline, CDR1 is DFQATT and CDR2 SNEGSKA (reference sequence). CDR3 length equals 13 residues. Deletions cut 6 bases from V and 2 bases from J, with 14 bases between.

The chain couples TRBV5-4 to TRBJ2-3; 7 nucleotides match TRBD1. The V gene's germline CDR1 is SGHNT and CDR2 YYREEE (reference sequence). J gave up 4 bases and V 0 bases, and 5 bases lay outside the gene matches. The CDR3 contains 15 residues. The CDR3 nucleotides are TGTGCCAGCAGCTTGGAACAGGGGATTGCAGATACGCAGTATTTT. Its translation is CASSLEQGIADTQYF.

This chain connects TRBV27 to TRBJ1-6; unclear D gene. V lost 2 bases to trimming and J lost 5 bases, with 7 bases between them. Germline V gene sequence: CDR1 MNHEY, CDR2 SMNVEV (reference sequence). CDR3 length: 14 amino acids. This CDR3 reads CASSLGRNNSPLHF. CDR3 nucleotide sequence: TGTGCCAGCAGTTTAGGCAGGAATAATTCACCCCTCCACTTT.

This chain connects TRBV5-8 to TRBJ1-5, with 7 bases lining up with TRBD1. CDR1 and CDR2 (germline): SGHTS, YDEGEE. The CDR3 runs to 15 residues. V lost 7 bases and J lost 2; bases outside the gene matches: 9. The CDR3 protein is CASGGGTGGNQPQHF. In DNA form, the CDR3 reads TGTGCCAGCGGGGGGGGAACAGGGGGCAATCAGCCCCAGCATTTT.

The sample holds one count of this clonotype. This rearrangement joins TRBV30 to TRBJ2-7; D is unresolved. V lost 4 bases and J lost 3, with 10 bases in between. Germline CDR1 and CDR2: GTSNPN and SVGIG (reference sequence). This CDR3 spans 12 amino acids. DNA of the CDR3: TGTGCCTGGAATTCGGGCGGCTACGAGCAGTACTTC. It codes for CAWNSGGYEQYF.

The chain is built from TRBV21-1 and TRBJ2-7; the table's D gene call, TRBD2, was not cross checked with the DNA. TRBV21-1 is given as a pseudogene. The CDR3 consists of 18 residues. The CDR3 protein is CASSKLRFLGLASYEQYF. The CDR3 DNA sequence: TGTGCCAGCAGCAAGCTCCGGTTTTTGGGACTAGCGTCCTACGAGCAGTACTTC.

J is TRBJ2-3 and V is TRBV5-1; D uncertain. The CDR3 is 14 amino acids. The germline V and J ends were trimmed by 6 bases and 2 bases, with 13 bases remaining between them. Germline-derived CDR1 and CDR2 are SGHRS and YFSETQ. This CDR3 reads CASKPRVYTDTQYF. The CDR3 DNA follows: TGCGCCAGCAAACCTAGGGTGTACACAGATACGCAGTATTTT. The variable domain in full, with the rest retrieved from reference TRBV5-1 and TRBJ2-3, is KAGVTQTPRYLIKTRGQQVTLSCSPISGHRSVSWYQQTPGQGLQFLFEYFSETQRNKGNFPGRFSGRQFSNSRSEMNVSTLELGDSALYLCASKPRVYTDTQYFGPGTRLTVL.

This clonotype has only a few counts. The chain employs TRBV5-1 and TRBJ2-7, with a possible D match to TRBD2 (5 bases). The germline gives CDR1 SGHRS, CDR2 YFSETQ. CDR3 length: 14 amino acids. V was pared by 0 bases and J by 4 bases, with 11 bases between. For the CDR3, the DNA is TGCGCCAGCAGCTTGGGAAATCCGGGGTACGAGCAGTACTTC. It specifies CASSLGNPGYEQYF.